One and the same sample provided the 30 T cell receptor beta chains below, sequenced in a study of OX40 agonist ivuxolimab in advanced cancers. Generated by immunoSEQ multiplex PCR, the TCRdb table keeps only in-frame clones and is missing some. The table includes approximately 35,000 clones, 74% detected once. The sequences come from CD4+ or CD8+ T cells sorted from blood, collected in a trial of the OX40 agonist ivuxolimab. These receptors originate from an adult with an advanced solid tumor such as melanoma, head and neck, liver or kidney cancer.

This clone showed up just a few times. The chain recombines TRBV19 with TRBJ1-1, with D uncertain. This CDR3 contains 12 residues. Trimming removed 8 bases from V and 0 bases from J, with 7 bases in between. CDR1 is LNHDA and CDR2 is SQIVND in the germline V gene (reference sequence). CDR3 coding DNA: TGTGCCAGTGCCAAGTTGAACACTGAAGCTTTCTTT. Residues: CASAKLNTEAFF.

This chain connects TRBV25-1 to TRBJ1-2; D is undetermined. Trimming pared 4 bases from V and 3 bases from J, leaving 9 bases between. The CDR3 spans 13 residues. From germline, CDR1 is MGHDK and CDR2 SYGVNS. DNA of the CDR3: TGTGCCAGCAGTGGCAAACGCTACTATGGCTACACCTTC. Protein sequence: CASSGKRYYGYTF.

This chain uses TRBV19 with TRBJ1-2, with D unresolved. The CDR3 totals 14 residues. V lost 8 bases and J 6 bases, leaving 19 bases between the germline ends. Germline V gene data show CDR1 as LNHDA and CDR2 as SQIVND (reference sequence). DNA of the CDR3: TGTGCCAGTTACTCAGAGGGATGGTTGGATGGCTACACCTTC. Translating gives CASYSEGWLDGYTF.

This clone was counted between two and nine times. V is TRBV2 and J is TRBJ2-2; D ambiguous. The CDR3 runs to 14 residues. Germline V lookup: CDR1 SNHLY, CDR2 FYNNEI. The V gene lost 5 bases and the J gene lost 3 bases, with 10 bases spanning the gap. CDR3 in amino acids: CASSKQAYTGELFF. The CDR3 coding sequence is TGTGCCAGCAGTAAGCAGGCCTACACCGGGGAGCTGTTTTTT.

This chain links TRBV7-9 with TRBJ2-5; no reliable D call. Germline V gene sequence: CDR1 SEHNR, CDR2 FQNEAQ (reference sequence). The V and J ends lost 3 bases and 1 base respectively, with 12 bases between them. The CDR3 runs to 15 residues. In DNA form, the CDR3 reads TGTGCCAGCAGCTTTATAACGTCCCTCCAAGAGACCCAGTACTTC. Its translation is CASSFITSLQETQYF.

The V call is TRBV2, the J call TRBJ2-6, with 9 positions matching TRBD1. CDR3 length equals 17 residues. V lost 1 base to trimming and J lost 2 bases; unmatched junction nucleotides: 3. Germline V lookup: CDR1 SNHLY, CDR2 FYNNEI. The CDR3 DNA reads TGTGCCAGCAGTGAAGAGGGGACAGGGACTGGGGCCAACGTCCTGACTTTC. Its protein is CASSEEGTGTGANVLTF.

The rearrangement uses TRBV5-1 and TRBJ2-5, with 7 bases that match TRBD1. This CDR3 is built from 15 residues. The V gene end was trimmed by 4 bases and the J gene end by 4 bases; junction bases not matched to a gene: 10. Per germline, CDR1 SGHRS and CDR2 YFSETQ. The DNA of the CDR3 is TGCGCCAGCAGCCCCGCCGGGACAGAGGGAGAGACCCAGTACTTC. This encodes CASSPAGTEGETQYF.

This clone has just a few counts. The CDR3 reads CAWSSTGEQFF. CDR3 DNA: TGTGCCTGGAGTTCTACAGGTGAGCAGTTCTTC. The rearrangement uses TRBV30 and TRBJ2-1, with D possibly being TRBD1 (5 bases). The CDR3 totals 11 residues. The germline V and J ends were trimmed by 2 bases and 9 bases, with 8 bases remaining between them. The germline V gene encodes CDR1 GTSNPN and CDR2 SVGIG (reference sequence).

This CDR3 is CATSPRQGFNNEQFF. In DNA form, the CDR3 reads TGTGCCACCAGCCCCCGACAGGGGTTCAACAATGAGCAGTTCTTC. V usage is TRBV15 and J usage is TRBJ2-1, with 8 positions matching TRBD1. The ends lost 5 bases at V and 5 bases at J; junction bases unmatched: 8. The CDR3 is 15 residues long. Per germline, CDR1 LNHNV and CDR2 YYDKDF (reference sequence).

The rearrangement uses TRBV6-5 and TRBJ2-3, with D uncertain. The CDR3 contains 14 residues. The germline V and J ends were trimmed by 2 bases and 0 bases, with 6 bases remaining between them. Germline lookup yields CDR1 MNHEY and CDR2 SVGAGI. CDR3 protein: CASSYSTSTDTQYF. The CDR3 DNA reads as TGTGCCAGCAGTTACAGTACTAGCACAGATACGCAGTATTTT.

V usage is TRBV7-2 and J usage is TRBJ2-3; D is unresolved. With 5 bases removed from V and 6 bases from J, the gap between germline ends came to 12 bases. CDR1 SGHTA and CDR2 FQGNSA come from the germline V gene. The CDR3 covers 13 residues. The DNA for the CDR3 is TGTGCCAGCAGCAGCTCCCGATCGGATACGCAGTATTTT. Its protein is CASSSSRSDTQYF.

This chain uses TRBV6-5 with TRBJ1-6; D unresolved. The ends were cut back, 4 bases at V and 5 bases at J, with 6 bases in the middle. Looked up from germline, CDR1 is MNHEY and CDR2 is SVGAGI. This CDR3 region has 13 residues. The CDR3 spells CASSLGNNSPLHF. The DNA for the CDR3 is TGTGCCAGCAGTTTAGGGAATAATTCACCCCTCCACTTT.

This chain uses TRBV7-6 with TRBJ2-5, with 7 bases lining up with TRBD2. The CDR3 runs to 14 residues. V shed 5 bases, J shed 2 bases, and the junction held 5 bases outside the gene matches. Germline CDR1 is SGHVS and CDR2 is FNYEAQ. The CDR3 DNA follows: TGTGCCAGCAGCCCGGGGGGTTGGCAAGAGACCCAGTACTTC. Its protein is CASSPGGWQETQYF.

This rearrangement joins TRBV6-5 to TRBJ2-1; D perhaps matches TRBD2 (6 bases). CDR1 is MNHEY, CDR2 SVGAGI, per germline. Between the trimmed V and J ends, which lost 4 bases and 7 bases, there was a span of 11 bases. The CDR3 runs 13 residues. CDR3 bases: TGTGCCAGCAGTTGGGGGGTAAGGAATGAGCAGTTCTTC. The encoded protein is CASSWGVRNEQFF.

The chain joins TRBV14 to TRBJ2-1; 9 positions match TRBD1. CDR1 is SGHDN and CDR2 is FVKESK in the germline V gene. V gave up 4 bases and J gave up 0 bases; unmatched junction bases: 4. The CDR3 loop spans 16 amino acids. The CDR3 loop is CASSLGTGTSYNEQFF. The CDR3 bases are TGTGCCAGCAGCCTGGGGACAGGGACCTCCTACAATGAGCAGTTCTTC.

By its share, this clone is medium-sized. The rearrangement uses TRBV2 and TRBJ1-5; TRBD1 matches at 7 bases. V lost 7 bases, J lost 4 bases, and 10 bases stayed unmatched. CDR1 is SNHLY, CDR2 FYNNEI, per germline. The CDR3 totals 15 residues. The CDR3 bases are TGTGCCAGCAACTTACAGGGGCAAGGGAATCAGCCCCAGCATTTT. It yields the protein CASNLQGQGNQPQHF.

This rearrangement joins TRBV9 to TRBJ2-1; D possibly corresponds to TRBD2 (5 bases). The germline gives CDR1 SGDLS, CDR2 YYNGEE. The CDR3 loop spans 14 amino acids. V was clipped by 4 bases and J by 4 bases, with 12 bases between them. CDR3 coding DNA: TGTGCCAGCAGCAAGAGAGGGCTTTACAATGAGCAGTTCTTC. Its translation: CASSKRGLYNEQFF.

This sequence joins TRBV5-8 and TRBJ1-5; 7 bases are shared with TRBD1. V shed 2 bases and J 6 bases; nucleotides not matched to a gene: 8. Germline loops: CDR1 SGHTS, CDR2 YDEGEE. The CDR3 runs 15 residues. CDR3 amino acids: CASSLSTGVAQPQHF. CDR3 coding DNA: TGTGCCAGCAGCTTATCAACAGGGGTGGCTCAGCCCCAGCATTTT. The variable domain in full, completed from reference TRBV5-8 and TRBJ1-5, reads EAGVTQSPTHLIKTRGQQATLRCSPISGHTSVYWYQQALGLGLQFLLWYDEGEERNRGNFPPRFSGRQFPNYSSELNVNALELEDSALYLCASSLSTGVAQPQHFGDGTRLSIL.

CDR3: CASREQGRDGYTF. CDR3 in DNA: TGTGCCAGCAGGGAACAGGGGAGGGATGGCTACACCTTC. The J gene is TRBJ1-2, the V gene TRBV6-1, with 7 bases fitting TRBD1. Germline-derived CDR1 and CDR2 are MNHNS and SASEGT. This CDR3 contains 13 residues. Trimming at V came to 6 bases and at J to 6 bases, leaving 7 bases not matched to a gene.

This clone is labeled medium-sized. The chain recombines TRBV14 with TRBJ1-2; D possibly corresponds to TRBD1 (5 bases). Germline V lookup: CDR1 SGHDN, CDR2 FVKESK. V lost 2 bases, J lost 7 bases, and 8 bases lay in between. CDR3 size: 12 residues. The CDR3 loop is CASSQRQLGYTF. CDR3 sequence (DNA): TGTGCCAGCAGCCAACGACAGCTTGGCTACACCTTC.

CDR3 DNA: TGTGCCAGCAGTGAGGCCGGGACAGGGTACTACGAGCAGTACTTC. Translating it yields CASSEAGTGYYEQYF. This sequence joins TRBV6-1 and TRBJ2-7; TRBD1 aligns across 9 bases. Unmatched junction bases numbered 6, after V lost 3 bases and J lost 3 bases. This CDR3 comprises 15 residues. CDR1 MNHNS and CDR2 SASEGT come from the germline V gene.

The gene calls are TRBV10-3 and TRBJ2-1, with TRBD2 identical over 12 bases. Unmatched junction bases numbered 15, after V lost 11 bases and J lost 7 bases. In germline, CDR1 is ENHRY, CDR2 SYGVKD. This CDR3 contains 16 residues. CDR3 nucleotide sequence: TGTGCCGCGGCGACTAGCGGGGGCCCCGGATTGAATGAGCAGTTCTTC. It yields the protein CAAATSGGPGLNEQFF.

The chain carries TRBV19 and TRBJ2-2; 9 bases fit TRBD2. Germline assignment: CDR1 LNHDA and CDR2 SQIVND (reference sequence). This CDR3 region has 17 residues. V shed 2 bases and J 7 bases; nucleotides not matched to a gene: 11. CDR3 nucleotide sequence: TGTGCCAGTAGTATACGATCTGGGAGCGGGGGGATCGGGGAGCTGTTTTTT. The encoded protein is CASSIRSGSGGIGELFF.

This clone has a handful of counts. The gene calls are TRBV6-5 and TRBJ1-5; no definite D call. The germline V gene encodes CDR1 MNHEY and CDR2 SVGAGI. The CDR3 loop spans 10 amino acids. V lost 8 bases and J 4 bases, leaving 3 bases between the germline ends. The CDR3 region has the DNA TGTGCCAGCGGGAATCAGCCCCAGCATTTT. This sequence encodes CASGNQPQHF.

In its sample, this clone was seen once. V and J are TRBV12-5 and TRBJ2-3; TRBD2 might be the D (5 bases). The ends were cut back, 2 bases at V and 14 bases at J, with 11 bases in the middle. Germline CDR1 is LGHNT and CDR2 is FRNRAP. CDR3 length equals 11 residues. As DNA, the CDR3 is TGTGCTAGTGGTTTGAACTCCCGGGGGTATTTT. Translated, it gives CASGLNSRGYF.

J is TRBJ2-3 and V is TRBV6-5; D gene uncertain. V was pared by 7 bases and J by 2 bases, with 16 bases between. The germline V gene has CDR1 MNHEY and CDR2 SVGAGI. This CDR3 spans 15 amino acids. CDR3 amino acids: CASKGTDRITDTQYF. As DNA, the CDR3 is TGTGCCAGCAAGGGTACAGATCGGATCACAGATACGCAGTATTTT.

J is TRBJ2-7 and V is TRBV7-9, with D tentatively TRBD2 (5 bases). Germline values: CDR1 SEHNR, CDR2 FQNEAQ (reference sequence). V lost 5 bases to trimming and J lost 4 bases, with 15 bases between them. CDR3 length: 14 amino acids. CDR3 region: CASSPNGILYEQYV. The CDR3 nucleotides read TGTGCCAGCAGCCCCAACGGGATTTTGTACGAGCAGTACGTC.

The chain carries TRBV5-1 and TRBJ1-1; 9 nucleotides agree with TRBD1. The CDR3 consists of 14 residues. Germline CDR1 is SGHRS and CDR2 is YFSETQ. Germline trimming cut 0 bases from V and 8 bases from J; bases unmatched to any gene: 5. The CDR3 spells CASSLDGQGTEAFF. CDR3 DNA sequence: TGCGCCAGCAGCTTGGACGGACAGGGGACCGAAGCTTTCTTT. The full variable domain, in which reference TRBV5-1 and TRBJ1-1 provide the parts outside the CDR3, is KAGVTQTPRYLIKTRGQQVTLSCSPISGHRSVSWYQQTPGQGLQFLFEYFSETQRNKGNFPGRFSGRQFSNSRSEMNVSTLELGDSALYLCASSLDGQGTEAFFGQGTRLTVV.

Only a few counts were recorded for this clone. This sequence joins TRBV6-6 and TRBJ2-3; 10 bases line up with TRBD2. Germline CDR1 and CDR2: MNHNY and SVGAGI (reference sequence). This CDR3 spans 15 amino acids. The CDR3 here is CASRKAGGPLDTQYF. In DNA, the CDR3 is TGTGCAAGTCGAAAAGCGGGGGGGCCTTTGGATACGCAGTATTTT.

The genes are TRBV2 and TRBJ1-2; 11 nucleotides line up with TRBD1. CDR1 is SNHLY, CDR2 FYNNEI, per germline. V was pared by 3 bases and J by 4 bases, with 1 base of the junction left unmatched. This CDR3 has 14 residues. CDR3: CASSDGQGAYGYTF. The DNA for the CDR3 is TGTGCCAGCAGTGACGGACAGGGGGCCTATGGCTACACCTTC.